This is a list of T cell receptor beta chains from one sample in a study of beta chain features in type 1 diabetes. Here immunoSEQ multiplex PCR was the method, and the copy in TCRdb shows in-frame clones only, minus some. The sample shows around 130,000 clones, 9% of them seen only once. Sequencing was carried out using central memory CD4+ T cells from blood. Every receptor here comes from a man aged 30-40 years with type 1 diabetes. The CDR3 runs from the conserved cysteine through the conserved F or W. A D gene is named only where the DNA matches it firmly. Rows give clone size only sometimes, using once, few, many, or a class for an expanded clone.

j_gene	abundance	v_gene	d_gene	CDR3aa	CDR3nt
TRBJ1-5	NA	TRBV10-1	TRBD1	CASSRDRNQPQHF	TGCGCCAGCAGCCGGGACAGGAATCAGCCCCAGCATTTT
TRBJ2-3	NA	TRBV29-1	NA	CSARPAGPTDTQYF	TGCAGCGCCAGACCTGCGGGGCCCACAGATACGCAGTATTTT
TRBJ2-4	NA	TRBV27	NA	CASSFGVSAGKNIQYF	TGTGCCAGCAGTTTCGGGGTCTCGGCAGGCAAAAACATTCAGTACTTC
TRBJ2-1	NA	TRBV28	NA	CASRARGASVEQFF	TGTGCCAGCAGGGCCAGGGGGGCTAGCGTTGAGCAGTTCTTC
TRBJ1-2	NA	TRBV18	NA	CASSPREGLNYGYTF	TGTGCCAGCTCACCCCGCGAGGGACTCAACTATGGCTACACCTTC
TRBJ2-7	few	TRBV7-2	NA	CASSLVAGGSYEQYF	TGTGCCAGCAGCTTAGTTGCAGGCGGGTCCTACGAGCAGTACTTC
TRBJ1-5	few	TRBV2	NA	CASSVRPGVDQPQHF	TGTGCCAGCAGTGTCAGGCCAGGGGTGGATCAGCCCCAGCATTTT
TRBJ2-2	few	TRBV11-2	NA	CASSLGAGFNTGELFF	TGTGCCAGCAGCTTAGGGGCAGGGTTTAACACCGGGGAGCTGTTTTTT
TRBJ2-1	few	TRBV7-2	TRBD2	CASSPEGAGAWKVF	TGTGCCAGCAGCCCTGAAGGAGCGGGGGCCTGGAAGGTCTTC
TRBJ2-7	NA	TRBV2	TRBD1	CASTMDRGRRGEQYF	TGTGCCAGCACGATGGACAGGGGGCGGCGTGGTGAGCAGTACTTC
TRBJ2-3	few	TRBV7-9	NA	CASSLGGHTDTQYF	TGTGCCAGCAGCTTAGGGGGGCACACAGATACGCAGTATTTT
TRBJ2-5	NA	TRBV4-1	NA	CASSQDPGNQETQYF	TGCGCCAGCAGCCAAGATCCGGGGAACCAAGAGACCCAGTACTTC
TRBJ2-1	NA	TRBV6-1	NA	CASNQGFSHNEQFF	TGTGCCAGCAACCAGGGTTTCTCCCACAATGAGCAGTTCTTC
TRBJ2-4	few	TRBV15	NA	CATSRDQGTPYF	TGTGCCACCAGCAGAGATCAGGGAACTCCGTACTTC
TRBJ2-1	few	TRBV2	NA	CASRLASVYNEQFF	TGTGCCAGCAGGTTGGCTAGCGTGTACAATGAGCAGTTCTTC
TRBJ1-1	NA	TRBV5-1	NA	CASSLEKLSEAFF	TGCGCCAGCAGCTTGGAGAAGCTCTCTGAAGCTTTCTTT
TRBJ2-7	NA	TRBV30	NA	CAWSDSYEQYF	TGTGCCTGGAGTGACAGCTACGAGCAGTACTTC
TRBJ1-4	NA	TRBV29-1	NA	CSVGEGEKLFF	TGCAGCGTTGGGGAGGGGGAAAAACTGTTTTTT
TRBJ1-1	NA	TRBV11-2	NA	CASSLGVGRGDTEAFF	TGTGCCAGCAGCTTAGGGGTCGGTCGGGGGGACACTGAAGCTTTCTTT
TRBJ2-3	NA	TRBV7-8	TRBD2	CASSPLGAGGYPSSTDTQYF	TGTGCCAGCAGCCCCCTAGGCGCGGGGGGTTACCCCTCTAGCACAGATACGCAGTATTTT
TRBJ1-1	few	TRBV7-3	NA	CASSPVHSSQAFF	TGTGCCAGCAGCCCGGTTCACAGCTCACAGGCTTTCTTT
TRBJ2-5	NA	TRBV18	TRBD1	CASSLTGQGTGETQYF	TGTGCCAGCTCACTCACGGGACAGGGGACGGGTGAGACCCAGTACTTC
TRBJ1-2	NA	TRBV19	TRBD1	CASNLGQAYGYTF	TGTGCCAGTAACCTAGGACAGGCCTATGGCTACACCTTC
TRBJ2-3	few	TRBV1	NA	CTSSQERERGHTDTQYF	TGCACCAGCAGCCAAGAAAGGGAGCGGGGGCACACAGATACGCAGTATTTT
TRBJ2-7	NA	TRBV7-6	TRBD1	CASSLAGTGGEKQYF	TGTGCCAGCAGCTTAGCGGGGACAGGAGGCGAGAAGCAGTACTTC
TRBJ2-3	NA	TRBV7-3	TRBD2	CASSEGLAGTDTQYF	TGTGCCAGCAGCGAGGGACTAGCGGGCACAGATACGCAGTATTTT
TRBJ1-4	few	TRBV18	TRBD1	CASSRTQDRASEKLFF	TGTGCCAGCTCACGGACCCAGGACAGGGCAAGTGAAAAACTGTTTTTT
TRBJ2-5	NA	TRBV14	TRBD2	CASSRTLGGGGTQYF	TGTGCCAGCAGCCGGACCTTAGGAGGCGGGGGGACCCAGTACTTC
TRBJ2-2	NA	TRBV4-1	TRBD2	CASSYPGLAGGQNTGELFF	TGCGCCAGCAGCTACCCGGGACTAGCGGGGGGCCAGAACACCGGGGAGCTGTTTTTT
TRBJ2-7	NA	TRBV6-1	TRBD1	CASSPRTGGYEQYF	TGTGCCAGCAGCCCCCGGACAGGGGGTTACGAGCAGTACTTC
TRBJ2-3	NA	TRBV6-5	NA	CASSYSSKGLTDTQYF	TGTGCCAGCAGTTACTCGAGTAAGGGACTTACAGATACGCAGTATTTT
TRBJ2-7	NA	TRBV9	TRBD1	CASSSRDSPWNEQYF	TGTGCCAGCAGTTCCCGGGACAGTCCTTGGAACGAGCAGTACTTC
TRBJ2-5	few	TRBV28	NA	CASAPGGRSETQYF	TGTGCCAGCGCCCCCGGGGGGCGGTCGGAGACCCAGTACTTC
TRBJ2-4	many	TRBV2	NA	CASSEAQNIQYF	TGTGCCAGCAGTGAAGCTCAGAACATTCAGTACTTC
TRBJ1-1	NA	TRBV2	NA	CASSVLVAFF	TGTGCCAGCAGTGTGCTAGTAGCTTTCTTT
TRBJ2-1	NA	TRBV11-1	TRBD1	CASSQGQGEYNEQFF	TGTGCCAGCAGCCAGGGACAGGGGGAGTACAATGAGCAGTTCTTC
TRBJ2-7	NA	TRBV7-2	TRBD1	CASSLDFRTGGYEQYF	TGTGCCAGCAGCTTAGACTTTCGGACAGGCGGGTACGAGCAGTACTTC
TRBJ2-1	few	TRBV5-1	NA	CASRTQNGDEQFF	TGCGCCAGCAGGACTCAAAACGGCGATGAGCAGTTCTTC
TRBJ2-7	NA	TRBV27	TRBD1	CASRPPGQGNQYF	TGTGCCAGCAGGCCTCCGGGACAGGGCAACCAGTACTTC
TRBJ1-1	NA	TRBV7-9	TRBD1	CASSPPRGTENTEAFF	TGTGCCAGCAGCCCTCCCAGGGGGACGGAGAACACTGAAGCTTTCTTT
TRBJ1-2	NA	TRBV5-1	NA	CASAGQEVGAGGYTF	TGCGCCAGCGCCGGGCAGGAGGTAGGAGCCGGTGGCTACACCTTC
TRBJ2-3	NA	TRBV4-2	NA	CASSLRYTDTQYF	TGTGCCAGCAGCCTTCGCTACACAGATACGCAGTATTTT
TRBJ2-1	few	TRBV2	TRBD2	CASSLAGGVYNEQFF	TGTGCCAGCAGTCTAGCGGGGGGGGTGTACAATGAGCAGTTCTTC
TRBJ1-2	NA	TRBV7-8	NA	CASSLASLGGHYGYTF	TGTGCCAGCAGCTTAGCCTCCCTGGGGGGACACTATGGCTACACCTTC
TRBJ2-7	NA	TRBV9	NA	CASSVAPETYEQYF	TGTGCCAGCAGCGTGGCCCCCGAAACCTACGAGCAGTACTTC
TRBJ1-1	NA	TRBV6-5	NA	CASSSISGNTEAFF	TGTGCCAGCAGTTCGATCTCGGGTAACACTGAAGCTTTCTTT
TRBJ1-5	NA	TRBV19	NA	CASSIVGGQPQHF	TGTGCCAGTAGTATTGTCGGGGGGCAGCCCCAGCATTTT
TRBJ2-1	few	TRBV19	NA	CASSSTRLSSYNEQFF	TGTGCCAGTAGTAGTACTCGACTTAGCTCCTACAATGAGCAGTTCTTC
TRBJ2-1	NA	TRBV14	TRBD2	CASSRGLAANNEQFF	TGTGCCAGCAGCCGGGGACTAGCTGCAAACAATGAGCAGTTCTTC
TRBJ1-5	few	TRBV7-8	TRBD1	CASSPGQNNQPQHF	TGTGCCAGCAGCCCGGGACAGAACAATCAGCCCCAGCATTTT
TRBJ2-7	many	TRBV18	NA	CASSPLGQGAEQYF	TGTGCCAGCTCACCACTCGGCCAGGGTGCCGAGCAGTACTTC
TRBJ1-5	NA	TRBV28	TRBD1	CASSLQGDYQPQHF	TGTGCCAGCAGTCTTCAGGGGGATTATCAGCCCCAGCATTTT
TRBJ2-4	few	TRBV5-6	NA	CASSFQGAKNIQYF	TGTGCCAGCAGCTTCCAGGGAGCCAAAAACATTCAGTACTTC
TRBJ1-1	many	TRBV18	NA	CASSPRGPEAFF	TGTGCCAGCTCACCACGAGGCCCGGAAGCTTTCTTT
TRBJ2-5	NA	TRBV30	TRBD2	CAWSSGTSRGEGETQYF	TGTGCCTGGAGCTCCGGGACTAGCCGGGGAGAAGGAGAGACCCAGTACTTC
TRBJ1-1	few	TRBV18	TRBD1	CASSPQGASGGNTEAFF	TGTGCCAGCTCACCCCAGGGGGCTTCGGGGGGGAACACTGAAGCTTTCTTT
TRBJ2-1	NA	TRBV5-1	TRBD2	CASSPETGGYNEQFF	TGCGCCAGCAGCCCGGAGACGGGGGGATACAATGAGCAGTTCTTC
TRBJ2-7	few	TRBV7-3	NA	CASSAGTGGEQYF	TGTGCCAGCAGCGCTGGGACTGGGGGGGAGCAGTACTTC
TRBJ2-3	few	TRBV5-1	TRBD2	CASSLAPGASGGADTQYF	TGCGCCAGCAGCTTGGCACCTGGAGCTAGCGGGGGGGCAGATACGCAGTATTTT
TRBJ2-1	few	TRBV6-4	NA	CASSETRENEQFF	TGTGCCAGCAGTGAGACTAGAGAGAATGAGCAGTTCTTC